This is a list of T cell receptor beta chains from one sample in a study of CD8+CD57+ T cells in acquired aplastic anemia. MiXCR, run by TCRdb on the reads, gives a single entry per CDR3 protein. The sample records 450,000 to 550,000 distinct CDR3 sequences, 25% to 40% being singletons. The source material was sorted CD4+, CD8+, or CD8+CD57+ T cells (not recorded which) from PBMCs. The receptors shown here come from a human donor with aplastic anemia. Both conserved end residues are part of each CDR3. Fields, in order: clone size, D gene, J gene, V gene, CDR3 protein, CDR3 DNA. The D gene is left open where the match is weak. Rows may omit the clone size; those that give it use once, few, many or a size class.

clone_size: NA; d_call: NA; j_call: TRBJ1-1; v_call: TRBV19; cdr3_aa: CASSKTGGRTEAFF; cdr3_nt: TGTGCCAGTAGTAAAACCGGAGGACGTACTGAAGCTTTCTTT
clone_size: NA; d_call: NA; j_call: TRBJ2-5; v_call: TRBV18; cdr3_aa: CASSPSGQETQYF; cdr3_nt: TGTGCCAGCTCACCCTCAGGGCAAGAGACCCAGTACTTC
clone_size: NA; d_call: NA; j_call: TRBJ1-6; v_call: TRBV6-1; cdr3_aa: CASARPGFNSPLHF; cdr3_nt: TGTGCCAGCGCTCGGCCGGGGTTTAATTCACCCCTCCACTTT
clone_size: many; d_call: NA; j_call: TRBJ1-2; v_call: TRBV11-1; cdr3_aa: CASSLKSAATNYGYTF; cdr3_nt: TGTGCCAGCAGCTTAAAGTCGGCAGCCACTAACTATGGCTACACCTTC
clone_size: many; d_call: NA; j_call: TRBJ2-7; v_call: TRBV12-3/TRBV12-4; cdr3_aa: CASSRELYSYEQYF; cdr3_nt: TGTGCCAGCAGTCGGGAGCTGTACTCCTACGAGCAGTACTTC
clone_size: NA; d_call: NA; j_call: TRBJ2-3; v_call: TRBV2; cdr3_aa: CASSGSGYTDTQYF; cdr3_nt: TGTGCCAGCAGTGGGTCTGGTTACACAGATACGCAGTATTTT
clone_size: NA; d_call: NA; j_call: TRBJ2-3; v_call: TRBV4-2; cdr3_aa: CASSHPPKRGFVRDTQYF; cdr3_nt: TGTGCCAGCAGCCACCCACCGAAAAGGGGGTTCGTGAGAGATACGCAGTATTTT
clone_size: few; d_call: TRBD1; j_call: TRBJ1-2; v_call: TRBV6-1; cdr3_aa: CASSEQRGLEYGYTF; cdr3_nt: TGTGCCAGCAGTGAACAAAGGGGGCTGGAGTATGGCTACACCTTC
clone_size: NA; d_call: NA; j_call: TRBJ1-4; v_call: TRBV20-1; cdr3_aa: CSARRGGEGPEKLFF; cdr3_nt: TGCAGTGCTAGAAGGGGAGGTGAGGGGCCTGAAAAACTGTTTTTT
clone_size: NA; d_call: NA; j_call: TRBJ1-6; v_call: TRBV25-1; cdr3_aa: CASRETGNSPLHF; cdr3_nt: TGTGCCAGCCGCGAAACGGGGAATTCACCCCTCCACTTT
clone_size: few; d_call: NA; j_call: TRBJ1-1; v_call: TRBV19; cdr3_aa: CASSILGGAYPPNTEAFF; cdr3_nt: TGTGCCAGTAGTATCCTCGGGGGCGCCTACCCCCCTAACACTGAAGCTTTCTTT
clone_size: few; d_call: NA; j_call: TRBJ2-1; v_call: TRBV9; cdr3_aa: CASSPHRYDEQFF; cdr3_nt: TGTGCCAGCAGCCCGCACCGCTATGATGAGCAGTTCTTC
clone_size: many; d_call: NA; j_call: TRBJ1-2; v_call: TRBV3-1; cdr3_aa: CASSFHQREGGYTF; cdr3_nt: TGTGCCAGCAGCTTTCACCAGAGGGAGGGGGGCTACACCTTC
clone_size: NA; d_call: NA; j_call: TRBJ2-7; v_call: TRBV4-1; cdr3_aa: CASSQGGQIYEQYF; cdr3_nt: TGCGCCAGCAGCCAAGGAGGGCAGATCTACGAGCAGTACTTC
clone_size: few; d_call: NA; j_call: TRBJ1-4; v_call: TRBV7-3; cdr3_aa: CASSLTYRGSNEKLFF; cdr3_nt: TGTGCCAGCAGCTTAACGTATCGGGGATCAAATGAAAAACTGTTTTTT
clone_size: many; d_call: TRBD1; j_call: TRBJ1-6; v_call: TRBV10-3; cdr3_aa: CAISRTGEENSPLHF; cdr3_nt: TGTGCCATCAGTCGGACAGGGGAGGAGAATTCACCCCTCCACTTT
clone_size: once; d_call: NA; j_call: TRBJ1-1; v_call: TRBV2; cdr3_aa: CASRPDTEAFF; cdr3_nt: TGTGCCAGCAGACCCGACACGGAAGCTTTCTTT
clone_size: few; d_call: NA; j_call: TRBJ1-2; v_call: TRBV2; cdr3_aa: CASSEDRSTYGYTF; cdr3_nt: TGTGCCAGCAGCGAAGACAGGTCAACCTATGGCTACACCTTC
clone_size: many; d_call: NA; j_call: TRBJ2-1; v_call: TRBV2; cdr3_aa: CASMDYNEQFF; cdr3_nt: TGTGCCAGCATGGATTACAATGAGCAGTTCTTC
clone_size: few; d_call: NA; j_call: TRBJ2-7; v_call: TRBV7-9; cdr3_aa: CAWKRLYEQYF; cdr3_nt: TGTGCCTGGAAGCGGCTTTACGAGCAGTACTTC
clone_size: many; d_call: TRBD1; j_call: TRBJ2-7; v_call: TRBV10-2; cdr3_aa: CAVTGEGYEQYF; cdr3_nt: TGCGCTGTGACAGGGGAAGGTTACGAGCAGTACTTC
clone_size: many; d_call: NA; j_call: TRBJ2-7; v_call: TRBV2; cdr3_aa: CATVIGYEQYF; cdr3_nt: TGTGCCACCGTCATCGGGTACGAGCAGTACTTC
clone_size: once; d_call: TRBD2; j_call: TRBJ2-7; v_call: TRBV6-1; cdr3_aa: CASTVGGGASYEQYF; cdr3_nt: TGTGCCAGCACCGTCGGCGGGGGGGCCTCCTACGAGCAGTACTTC
clone_size: NA; d_call: NA; j_call: TRBJ2-5; v_call: TRBV20-1; cdr3_aa: CSASRGDLGETRYF; cdr3_nt: TGCAGTGCTAGCCGAGGGGACCTTGGAGAGACCCGGTACTTC
clone_size: NA; d_call: TRBD1; j_call: TRBJ1-3; v_call: TRBV5-1; cdr3_aa: CASSVQGRKDTIYF; cdr3_nt: TGCGCCAGCAGCGTACAGGGGAGAAAGGACACCATATATTTT
clone_size: NA; d_call: NA; j_call: TRBJ1-1; v_call: TRBV7-9; cdr3_aa: CASRLGNERGTEAFF; cdr3_nt: TGTGCCAGCAGATTAGGCAACGAGCGGGGTACTGAAGCTTTCTTT
clone_size: few; d_call: NA; j_call: TRBJ1-3; v_call: TRBV27; cdr3_aa: CASSYGPATGNTIYF; cdr3_nt: TGTGCCAGCAGTTACGGCCCGGCCACTGGAAACACCATATATTTT
clone_size: few; d_call: NA; j_call: TRBJ1-5; v_call: TRBV7-2; cdr3_aa: CAWSVRVTGNQPQHF; cdr3_nt: TGTGCCTGGAGTGTAAGAGTTACAGGGAATCAGCCCCAGCATTTT
clone_size: many; d_call: TRBD1; j_call: TRBJ2-7; v_call: TRBV20-1; cdr3_aa: CSANRQGFYEQYF; cdr3_nt: TGCAGTGCTAACCGACAGGGTTTTTACGAGCAGTACTTC
clone_size: many; d_call: NA; j_call: TRBJ1-2; v_call: TRBV20-1; cdr3_aa: CSARDLKGGGGYTF; cdr3_nt: TGCAGTGCTAGAGATCTGAAGGGTGGGGGTGGCTACACCTTC
clone_size: many; d_call: NA; j_call: TRBJ1-2; v_call: TRBV6-1; cdr3_aa: CASSDGYTF; cdr3_nt: TGTGCCAGCAGCGATGGCTACACCTTC
clone_size: once; d_call: NA; j_call: TRBJ2-1; v_call: TRBV5-1; cdr3_aa: CASSLLPRDAYNEQFF; cdr3_nt: TGCGCCAGCAGCCTACTACCACGGGACGCCTACAATGAGCAGTTCTTC
clone_size: NA; d_call: NA; j_call: TRBJ1-2; v_call: TRBV19; cdr3_aa: CASSIQGANYGYAF; cdr3_nt: TGTGCCAGTAGTATCCAGGGAGCTAACTATGGCTACGCCTTC
clone_size: NA; d_call: NA; j_call: TRBJ1-2; v_call: TRBV2; cdr3_aa: CASSEDGGSYGYTF; cdr3_nt: TGTGCCAGCAGTGAAGATGGGGGCTCCTATGGCTACACCTTC
clone_size: few; d_call: NA; j_call: TRBJ1-5; v_call: TRBV15; cdr3_aa: CATSRGRNQPQHF; cdr3_nt: TGTGCCACCAGCAGGGGTCGCAATCAGCCCCAGCATTTT
clone_size: NA; d_call: TRBD1; j_call: TRBJ2-2; v_call: TRBV15; cdr3_aa: CATSRGTGRRTGELFF; cdr3_nt: TGTGCCACCAGCAGGGGGACAGGGCGTAGGACCGGGGAGCTGTTTTTT
clone_size: many; d_call: NA; j_call: TRBJ1-3; v_call: TRBV11-3; cdr3_aa: CASSPSAGNTIYF; cdr3_nt: TGTGCCAGCAGCCCATCCGCTGGAAACACCATATATTTT
clone_size: NA; d_call: NA; j_call: TRBJ1-2; v_call: TRBV7-2; cdr3_aa: CASSLGAAGRYGYTF; cdr3_nt: TGTGCCAGCAGCTTAGGCGCGGCGGGCAGATATGGCTACACCTTC
clone_size: many; d_call: NA; j_call: TRBJ1-1; v_call: TRBV12-3/TRBV12-4; cdr3_aa: CASSLIAQGSEAFF; cdr3_nt: TGTGCCAGCAGTTTAATAGCGCAGGGCTCTGAAGCTTTCTTT
clone_size: NA; d_call: TRBD2; j_call: TRBJ2-5; v_call: TRBV20-1; cdr3_aa: CGARSGVAWETQYF; cdr3_nt: TGCGGTGCTCGTAGCGGGGTCGCATGGGAGACCCAGTACTTC
clone_size: NA; d_call: TRBD1; j_call: TRBJ1-2; v_call: TRBV5-6; cdr3_aa: CASSSPGQAHGYTF; cdr3_nt: TGTGCCAGCAGCAGCCCGGGACAGGCCCATGGCTACACCTTC
clone_size: NA; d_call: TRBD1; j_call: TRBJ2-3; v_call: TRBV13; cdr3_aa: CASSQPGQGEDTQYF; cdr3_nt: TGTGCCAGCAGCCAGCCGGGACAGGGAGAGGATACGCAGTATTTT
clone_size: many; d_call: NA; j_call: TRBJ2-7; v_call: TRBV7-8; cdr3_aa: CASSSRVRGGSYEQYF; cdr3_nt: TGTGCCAGCAGCTCTCGTGTGAGGGGAGGCTCCTACGAGCAGTACTTC
clone_size: NA; d_call: NA; j_call: TRBJ1-6; v_call: TRBV7-9; cdr3_aa: CASSLVQGGSPLHF; cdr3_nt: TGTGCCAGCAGCTTAGTGCAGGGTGGATCACCCCTCCACTTT
clone_size: NA; d_call: NA; j_call: TRBJ2-2; v_call: TRBV7-3; cdr3_aa: CASSFRVDGELFF; cdr3_nt: TGTGCCAGCAGTTTCAGGGTTGACGGGGAGCTGTTTTTT
clone_size: NA; d_call: NA; j_call: TRBJ1-6; v_call: TRBV30; cdr3_aa: CAWSSGGSTLHF; cdr3_nt: TGTGCCTGGAGTTCGGGGGGATCCACCCTCCACTTT
clone_size: NA; d_call: NA; j_call: TRBJ1-5; v_call: TRBV19; cdr3_aa: CASSIQGGMQPQHF; cdr3_nt: TGTGCCAGTAGTATCCAGGGTGGAATGCAGCCCCAGCATTTT
clone_size: many; d_call: NA; j_call: TRBJ1-2; v_call: TRBV10-2; cdr3_aa: CASSELAGAANYGYTF; cdr3_nt: TGCGCCAGCAGTGAGCTTGCGGGGGCAGCTAACTATGGCTACACCTTC
clone_size: many; d_call: NA; j_call: TRBJ1-5; v_call: TRBV2; cdr3_aa: CASSEGGRRRNQPQHF; cdr3_nt: TGTGCCAGCAGTGAGGGGGGCCGACGTAGGAATCAGCCCCAGCATTTT
clone_size: many; d_call: TRBD2; j_call: TRBJ2-7; v_call: TRBV20-1; cdr3_aa: CSARYGASGTYEQYF; cdr3_nt: TGCAGTGCCCGCTATGGGGCTAGCGGAACCTACGAGCAGTACTTC
clone_size: few; d_call: NA; j_call: TRBJ2-5; v_call: TRBV30; cdr3_aa: CAWSGTDETQYF; cdr3_nt: TGTGCCTGGAGTGGGACTGACGAGACCCAGTACTTC
clone_size: NA; d_call: TRBD1; j_call: TRBJ2-2; v_call: TRBV20-1; cdr3_aa: CSARARDRGRTGELFF; cdr3_nt: TGCAGTGCTAGAGCCCGGGACAGGGGGCGCACCGGGGAGCTGTTTTTT
clone_size: NA; d_call: TRBD2; j_call: TRBJ2-3; v_call: TRBV6-1; cdr3_aa: CASSEGLAGSFDTQYF; cdr3_nt: TGTGCCAGCAGTGAAGGTCTAGCGGGGAGTTTTGATACGCAGTATTTT